This T cell receptor beta chain is drawn from a study of read filtering for tumor transcriptome and immune sequencing (dated by TCRdb to between 2020 and 2021). For the wider study: The cohort had around 18 male and 14 female patients with a mean age of around 66 years, ranging from roughly 45 to 90. Per sample, about 4 to 11 million TCR-region mapped reads were obtained with IR-seq, compared with only roughly 80 to 1273 with RNA-seq. After DNase treatment, whole-transcriptome libraries were prepared using the TruSeq RNA Access Library Prep Kit. Under revised international staging, roughly eight patients fell into R-ISS I, some 15 into R-ISS II and six or seven into R-ISS III. TCR repertoires obtained by targeted immune repertoire sequencing and by bulk whole-transcriptome sequencing performed on the same bone marrow samples were compared. A main aim was a read-filtering strategy for immune repertoire data, specifically whether clonotypes supported by a single read should be removed.

Overall study outcomes, separate from this receptor: Single-read clonotypes made up roughly 82% of clonotypes but roughly 3.2% of total reads in IR-seq, and approximately 73% of clonotypes and 35% to 55% of reads in RNA-seq. Rather than purified T cells, the sorted CD138-negative fraction was a mixed bone marrow immune population. Clonotypes were captured by IR-seq at much higher depth and more reliably than by RNA-seq, and smaller IR-seq throughput was sufficient for identification of most shared clonotypes. When single-read clonotypes were removed, the proportions of shared clonotypes in IR-seq and RNA-seq correlated more strongly.

The Immunoverse kit was used to build TCR libraries from 400 ng RNA, with molecular barcoded adaptors covering alpha/delta and beta/gamma chains. TCR library preparation used the same RNA that went into transcriptome sequencing. TCR libraries were sequenced on an Illumina HiSeq 4000 with 2 x 150 cycles. In the authors' own workflow: Using MiXCR, which included quality filtering and error correction, TCR reads were aligned to human V, D, J and C references and then assembled into CDR3 clonotypes. The tcR package in R was used to analyze clonotype counts and gene usage diversity. Raw mapping reads were checked after the RNA-seq reads had been mapped by STAR aligner version 2.5.3a onto the human GRCh37 genome. To test how sequencing depth affected the clonotypes detected, IR-seq fastq files were randomly downsampled with Seqtk 1.3. TCRdb applied fastp at Q25 and MiXCR to the public reads, then kept only in-frame beta chains. Each entry merges the rows of one CDR3 protein and shows their most common DNA and genes. TCRdb, not the authors, supplied the V and J calls. The sample contains 30,000 to 45,000 distinct CDR3 sequences, roughly 13% of them found a single time. Around 6.5% of the sample goes to the ten largest clones.

This clonotype has a count of ten or more. Its antigen has not been determined. Within one base of it there is no much larger clone, and no base qualities were kept. Each patient had bone marrow sampled at the time of active disease. Isolation of bone marrow mononuclear cells was performed by Ficoll-Hypaque density gradient centrifugation. To remove myeloma plasma cells, the cells were labeled with CD138 magnetic microbeads on a MACS separator, and CD138-negative cells were then collected by negative selection. The purity of the isolated cells was checked by flow cytometry with CD138 antibodies on an Attune NxT. Total RNA was extracted using TRIzol reagent and was quantified on a NanoDrop spectrophotometer. For each patient, the CD138-negative bone marrow sample underwent paired RNA-seq and IR-seq. CDR1 is given as LNHDA and CDR2 as SQIVND, both from the germline V gene (reference sequence). Including the terminal cysteine and phenylalanine, the CDR3 comprises 16 residues. Only the CDR3 region is kept as DNA, spanning 48 bases read in frame from base 1. The junction carries 20 bases between V and J, which are trimmed by 6 bases and 5 bases respectively.

Material for sequencing was a population of CD138-negative cells sorted from bone marrow. The sample's cell subset or site label, in plain terms: bone marrow mononuclear cells depleted of CD138+ plasma/myeloma cells by negative magnetic selection. The receptor chain draws on TRBV19 and TRBJ2-1; too little of a D gene remains to name it. This receptor was taken from a donor aged 40 or older with multiple myeloma. The DNA sequence is as follows: TGTGCCAGTAGACTCTCCGGAATCCCAGTGAACAATGAGCAGTTCTTC. Translated, this gives CASRLSGIPVNNEQFF.